This T cell receptor (beta chain) appears in the sequencing data of a study of immune heterogeneity within non-small cell lung tumors. General observations from the study: High-frequency T-cell receptor beta clonotypes differed largely between individual patients.

Bulk tumor genomic DNA was the template, and each sample received 450 to 750 ng. Several biopsies were collected from each primary tumor during surgery. They were spaced as far apart as possible within the tumor mass. Enrolled patients presented with newly diagnosed, previously untreated non-small cell lung cancer and underwent curative surgery. A total of about 15 patients with newly diagnosed non-small cell lung cancer, all of whom were undergoing surgery with curative intent, made up the donors. Multiplex PCR (32 V and 13 J primers) was used to amplify the TCR beta CDR3. TCRdb re-analysed the multiplex PCR reads in MiXCR, keeping a single row per CDR3 protein. The sample shows 9,900 or so distinct CDR3 sequences, about 30% of them seen only once. The germline V gene has CDR1 MDHEN and CDR2 SYDVKM. This CDR3 contains 15 residues. Between the trimmed V and J ends, which lost 3 bases and 3 bases, there was a span of 15 bases.

This clonotype is classed as medium-sized (0.01 to 0.1%). Its antigen is still unknown. Material: lung tumor tissue. This receptor was taken from a woman aged 50 to 65 with non-small cell lung cancer. The rearrangement links TRBV28 to TRBJ2-7; TRBD2 is a possible D gene (6 bases). The chain's CDR3 is CASSLIRDWNYEQYF. The DNA for the CDR3 is TGTGCCAGCAGTTTGATTAGGGACTGGAACTACGAGCAGTACTTC.